This TCR beta chain was sequenced for a study of vaccination and CD4 T cells after COVID-19. With the Oncomine TCR Beta short-read assay, DNA from cultured CD4+ T cells was sequenced. TCRdb passed the PCR reads through MiXCR, listing each CDR3 protein once. The sample includes 20,000 or so distinct CDR3 sequences, about 45% of them seen just once. Indicated treatment: roughly ten-day PBMC culture with coronavirus spike peptide pools or control peptides (ViraFEST assay). With respect to this clonotype: The antigen is undetermined.

The V gene lost 4 bases and the J gene lost 10 bases, with 13 bases spanning the gap. The CDR3 loop spans 11 amino acids. Germline values: CDR1 SQVTM, CDR2 ANQGSEA. The study, taken as a whole, reports: Researchers report that a median approximately 86% of reactive clones in convalescent patients surfaced only post-vaccination.

The chain couples TRBV29-1 to TRBJ1-1, with a possible D match to TRBD1 (5 bases). Input material: cultured CD4+ T cells from blood. The sequence derives from a human donor with COVID-19. The DNA for the CDR3 is TGCAGCGTTGGTGGGACGGGGAGAGCTTTCTTT. It encodes CSVGGTGRAFF.